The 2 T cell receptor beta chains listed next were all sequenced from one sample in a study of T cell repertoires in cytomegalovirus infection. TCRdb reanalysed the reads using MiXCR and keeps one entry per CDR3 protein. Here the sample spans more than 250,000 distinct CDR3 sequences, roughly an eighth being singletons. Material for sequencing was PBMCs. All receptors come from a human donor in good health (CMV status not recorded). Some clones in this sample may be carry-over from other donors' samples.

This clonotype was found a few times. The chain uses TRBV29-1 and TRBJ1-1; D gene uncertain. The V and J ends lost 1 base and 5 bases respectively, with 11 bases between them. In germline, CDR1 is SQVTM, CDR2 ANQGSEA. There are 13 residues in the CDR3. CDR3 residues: CSVEVLRATEAFF. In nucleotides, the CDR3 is TGCAGCGTTGAAGTCCTTCGAGCGACTGAAGCTTTCTTT. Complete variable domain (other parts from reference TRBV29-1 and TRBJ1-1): SAVISQKPSRDICQRGTSLTIQCQVDSQVTMMFWYRQQPGQSLTLIATANQGSEATYESGFVIDKFPISRPNLTFSTLTVSNMSPEDSSIYLCSVEVLRATEAFFGQGTRLTVV.

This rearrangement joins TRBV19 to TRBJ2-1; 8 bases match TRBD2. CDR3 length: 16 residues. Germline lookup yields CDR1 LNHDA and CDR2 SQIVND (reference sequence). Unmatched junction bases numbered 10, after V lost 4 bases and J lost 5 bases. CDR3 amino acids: CASSSAAGVFHNEQFF. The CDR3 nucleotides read TGTGCCAGTAGTAGCGCAGCGGGAGTGTTCCACAATGAGCAGTTCTTC.